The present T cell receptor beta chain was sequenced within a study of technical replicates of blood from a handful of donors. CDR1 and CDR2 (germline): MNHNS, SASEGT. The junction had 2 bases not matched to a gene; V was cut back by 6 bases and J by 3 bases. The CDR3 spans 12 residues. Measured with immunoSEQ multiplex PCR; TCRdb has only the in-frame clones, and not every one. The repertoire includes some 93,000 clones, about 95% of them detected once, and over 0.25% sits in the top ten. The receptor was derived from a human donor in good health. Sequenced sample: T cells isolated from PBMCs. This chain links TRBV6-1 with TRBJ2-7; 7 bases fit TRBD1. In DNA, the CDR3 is TGTGCCAGCAGGGGACAGAACTACGAGCAGTACTTC. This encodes CASRGQNYEQYF.